Listed below are T cell receptor beta chains from one sample, sequenced in a study of T cells in Graves' hyperthyroidism and ophthalmopathy. TCRdb re-called the multiplex PCR reads with MiXCR, one entry per CDR3 protein. The repertoire holds hundreds of thousands of distinct CDR3 sequences, with 35% as singletons. Input material: blood. Every receptor here comes from a woman aged 40 to 50 with Graves' hyperthyroidism. The CDR3 runs from the conserved cysteine through the conserved F or W. Each record gives: V gene, clone size, D gene, J gene, CDR3 DNA, CDR3 protein. The D gene is left open where the match is weak. The listing skips clone size in some rows; elsewhere it reads once, few, many or a size class.

>TRBV19|NA|NA|TRBJ1-1
TGTGCCAGTAGTTTGGGACTGGCCCCGGGGACTGAAGCTTTCTTT
CASSLGLAPGTEAFF
>TRBV19|many|TRBD1|TRBJ2-5
TGTGCCAGTAATGTGACAGGGGGGCACGCAGGGACCCAGTACTTC
CASNVTGGHAGTQYF
>TRBV19|NA|TRBD1|TRBJ1-6
TGTGCCAGTAGGCCGGGACAGGAGAATTCACCCCTCCACTTT
CASRPGQENSPLHF
>TRBV2|many|TRBD1|TRBJ2-7
TGTGCCAGCACCGGACAGGGTTTCTACGAGCAGTACTTC
CASTGQGFYEQYF
>TRBV20-1|NA|NA|TRBJ2-7
TGCAGTGCTATCGATGCGGGAAGGTCCTACGAGCAGTACTTC
CSAIDAGRSYEQYF
>TRBV6-5|NA|NA|TRBJ1-2
TGTGCCAGCAGTTACTCTCAGCATAACTATGGCTACACCTTC
CASSYSQHNYGYTF
>TRBV4-1|few|NA|TRBJ1-1
TGCGCCAGCAGCCTTTCCAAAGGCAGCCAGACTGAAGCTTTCTTT
CASSLSKGSQTEAFF
>TRBV4-3|few|TRBD1|TRBJ1-2
TGCGCCAGCAGTCTAAGCGGACAGGGGGTAGGATATGGCTACACCTTC
CASSLSGQGVGYGYTF
>TRBV20-1|many|NA|TRBJ2-2
TGCAGTGCTAGAGAACAGGGCGACACCGGGGAGCTGTTTTTT
CSAREQGDTGELFF
>TRBV5-1|few|NA|TRBJ1-2
TGCGCCAGCTTACCCTATGGAGGGGGGACGCTACTCCTGGGTGGCTACACCTTC
CASLPYGGGTLLLGGYTF
>TRBV20-1|few|NA|TRBJ1-6
TGCAGTGCTAGAGGGGGTTCGACCCCACGAAGGAATTCACCCCTCCACTTT
CSARGGSTPRRNSPLHF
>TRBV7-2|NA|NA|TRBJ1-2
TGTGCCAGCAGCTTAAGGCCGACAGTCCCAATTTATGGCTACACCTTC
CASSLRPTVPIYGYTF
>TRBV20-1|few|NA|TRBJ2-5
TGCAGTGTCCCCCAAACCGGGACCCAGTACTTC
CSVPQTGTQYF
>TRBV7-2|NA|NA|TRBJ1-1
TGTGCCAGCAGCTGCCAGGCGGATAACACTGAAGCTTTCTTT
CASSCQADNTEAFF
>TRBV20-1|NA|NA|TRBJ1-5
TGCAGTGCTAGAGTTTCTGGTATTCGGAATCAGCCCCAGCATTTT
CSARVSGIRNQPQHF
>TRBV14|NA|NA|TRBJ2-7
TGTGCCAGCAGCCCCCAGGTGGCCTACGAGCGGTACTTC
CASSPQVAYERYF
>TRBV7-2|many|NA|TRBJ2-5
TGTGCCAGCAGCCGCTCCCGGGGGCGGGGAGAGACCCAGTACTTC
CASSRSRGRGETQYF
>TRBV12-3/TRBV12-4|NA|NA|TRBJ1-2
TGTGCCAGCAGTTTTGTTGGATTTACTTATACCTTC
CASSFVGFTYTF
>TRBV10-3|few|TRBD2|TRBJ2-2
TGTGCCAGCAGTTTGACTAGCGGAGCGAACACCGGGGAGCTGTTTTTT
CASSLTSGANTGELFF
>TRBV29-1|NA|TRBD2|TRBJ2-7
TGCAGCGTTGTACGGGGGGAGGACGAGCAGTACTTC
CSVVRGEDEQYF
>TRBV10-3|many|NA|TRBJ2-7
TGTGCCATCAGTGAGTCCGGCCAGGGTGGGGAGCAGTACTTC
CAISESGQGGEQYF
>TRBV10-3|NA|TRBD1|TRBJ1-1
TGTGCCATCAAGGGGATGGACAGGGAAGCTTTCTTT
CAIKGMDREAFF
>TRBV27|NA|NA|TRBJ2-7
TGTGCCAGCAGTTTCCTTGGGACGGAAACCTACGAGCAGTACTTC
CASSFLGTETYEQYF
>TRBV19|NA|NA|TRBJ2-3
TGTGCCAGTAGTGAGGACAGCGTCGGATCGTTCACAGATACGCAGTATTTT
CASSEDSVGSFTDTQYF
>TRBV6-5|few|NA|TRBJ2-7
TGTGCCAGCAGTAGAAATGGGGGCCCCTACGAGCAGTACTTC
CASSRNGGPYEQYF
>TRBV20-1|many|NA|TRBJ2-7
TGCAGTGCTACCAGGGCAGGTTGGGAGCAGTACTTC
CSATRAGWEQYF
>TRBV24-1|NA|TRBD2|TRBJ2-2
TGTGCCACCAGCGCCACTAGCGGGGGGTCGAACACCGGGGAGCTGTTTTTT
CATSATSGGSNTGELFF
>TRBV29-1|NA|NA|TRBJ1-2
TGCAGCGTTGAAGAATCGGGCAGACCCTATGGCTACACCTTC
CSVEESGRPYGYTF
>TRBV6-5|NA|NA|TRBJ1-3
TGTGCCAGCAGCCTAACGGGGGGTCTTTACTCGGTAGACACCATATATTTT
CASSLTGGLYSVDTIYF
>TRBV9|NA|NA|TRBJ2-2
TGTGCCAGCAGTTCCCCGGCGGCCGGGGAGCTGTTTTTT
CASSSPAAGELFF
>TRBV25-1|many|NA|TRBJ1-4
TGTGCCAGCGAGGACGGCCTTCGGGAAAAACTGTTTTTT
CASEDGLREKLFF
>TRBV5-1|many|TRBD1|TRBJ1-2
TGCGCCAGCAGCCCCACGAAGGGGGCAGGGGGAGGCTACACCTTC
CASSPTKGAGGGYTF
>TRBV29-1|many|NA|TRBJ1-5
TGCAGCGTTGGTATCGGGGGAGGTCAGCCCCAGCATTTT
CSVGIGGGQPQHF
>TRBV7-9|many|NA|TRBJ1-6
TGTGCCAGCAGCTTAGGCCGTACTCAAGATCTCCTCCACTTT
CASSLGRTQDLLHF
>TRBV28|few|NA|TRBJ2-7
TGTGCCAGCAGTGAGGGGGGTTCAAAAAGCGACGAGCAGTACTTC
CASSEGGSKSDEQYF
>TRBV19|few|NA|TRBJ1-2
TGTGCCACTACCTACCGTGGGGAACTCGATGGCTACACCTTC
CATTYRGELDGYTF